This T cell receptor (beta chain) was sequenced in a study of cytomegalovirus exposure and HLA in healthy donors. Points on this clone: Its antigen is undetermined.

Study-wide results and limits: With later analysis, a missense DCLRE1C variant became linked to TCR beta V- and J-gene trimming.

The CDR3 is 16 amino acids. V lost 1 base, J lost 6 bases, and 19 bases lay in between. Per germline, CDR1 LGHNA and CDR2 YNFKEQ. PCR amplification relied on 60 Vbeta primers (plus 13 Jbeta primers). This table comes from immunoSEQ multiplex PCR, and its TCRdb copy is limited to in-frame clones, with some not included. The sample records about 190,000 clones, 87% being singletons. The J gene is TRBJ2-7, the V gene TRBV4-2; possible D gene TRBD2, 5 bases. The sequence derives from a young man in good health and CMV-seronegative. The sequenced sample was PBMCs. The CDR3 sequence: CASSQAEGFRGREQYF. The CDR3 DNA follows: TGTGCCAGCAGCCAAGCAGAAGGGTTCAGAGGGCGCGAGCAGTACTTC.